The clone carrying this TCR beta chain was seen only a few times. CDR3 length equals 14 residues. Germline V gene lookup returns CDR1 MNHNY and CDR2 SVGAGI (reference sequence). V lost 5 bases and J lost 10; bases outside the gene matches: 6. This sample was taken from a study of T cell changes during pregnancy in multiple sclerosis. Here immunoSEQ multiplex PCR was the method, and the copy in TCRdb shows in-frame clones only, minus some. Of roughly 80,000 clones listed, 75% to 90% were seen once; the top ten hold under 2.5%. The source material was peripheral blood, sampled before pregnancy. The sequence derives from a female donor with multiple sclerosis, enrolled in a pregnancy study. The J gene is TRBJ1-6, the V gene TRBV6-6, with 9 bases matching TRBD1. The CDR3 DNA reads TGTGCCAGCAGTGGGACAGGGCTGGGCTCACCCCTCCACTTT. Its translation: CASSGTGLGSPLHF.